The text below deals with one T cell receptor (beta chain). No antigen is known for it. Base qualities were left out, and no much larger clone turns up one base away. The data were taken from a study of cytomegalovirus exposure and HLA in healthy donors listed by TCRdb under 2017. A note on the overall study: An earlier analysis of roughly 630 of the donors reported more than 250 Gb of sequence data and about 100 million unique TCR beta sequences from 150 million to 200 million T cells. An early release covering roughly 600 HLA-typed donors comprised about 310 gigabases of sequencing data and roughly 85 million unique TCR sequences. The genetic ancestry cluster associated with self-reported Caucasian donors included 70% to 85% of the approximately 400 genotyped donors. The aim of the study was to test whether cataloging public T cell receptors could identify signatures of past pathogen exposure. Using immunosequencing, the study profiled T cell repertoires from 500 to 800 subjects and related those repertoires to cytomegalovirus serostatus. Besides the first cohort of roughly 640 subjects, a separate validation cohort made up of about 120 different subjects was used. The study combined high-throughput TCR immunosequencing, statistical association of individual TCRs with disease status, and machine learning to predict cytomegalovirus infection status. To study patterns of TCR occurrence, a later analysis re-analyzed previously published TCR beta repertoires from 650 to 750 donors and added high-resolution HLA genotyping. Rather than using new phenotypic data, the later analysis identified candidate immune exposures from TCR beta sequences and from how often those sequences occurred across donors. To decide whether each TCR beta V gene segment behaved as functional or pseudogenic, an earlier analysis of some 570 of the donors relied on high-throughput TCR beta sequencing. Donor age, sex, ethnicity and CMV serostatus were compiled alongside the repertoire data. A later genetic analysis used genome-wide SNP genotypes for about three fifths of the 666 donors, treating that subset as a discovery cohort. All discovery cohort repertoires had been generated using a single sequencing platform. HLA typing included class I and class II loci at four-digit resolution. Typing coverage differed by locus: A, B, C, DRB1 and DQB1 were typed in roughly 620-640 donors, DQA1 in approximately 520, DPA1 in 600 to 610, and DPB1 in 400 to 490. Because of strong linkage in the cohort, five DR-DQ haplotypes were treated as single units for association and clustering. Among about 400 genotyped donors of the cohort, an average of around 250,000 unique TCR beta nucleotide sequences was sequenced per donor, of which 15% to 20% were non-productive. Findings and caveats that apply to the study as a whole: For the cohort, immune exposure information was limited to CMV serostatus. Broadly in line with IMGT annotations, most TCR beta V segments showed up in productive rearrangements about 90% or about 30% of the time in an earlier analysis of 450 to 600 of the donors. An association between a missense DCLRE1C variant and V-gene and J-gene trimming of TCR beta chains was found in a later genetic analysis and replicated in an independent cohort. Most TCR sequences were seen in very few donors, while some public TCRs were found in many individuals. The cohort was sequenced for TCR beta chains only, and without alpha or paired-chain data the features that could be detected were limited. Some IMGT-functional V segments, including TRBV6-2 and TRBV6-3, could not be told apart with the 87-base-pair reads, so those segments were excluded. A later analysis found that HLA-associated TCR beta chains were more clonally expanded and had lower generation probabilities than equally common non-associated chains. Because counts were too low, roughly 17 rarely observed V segments, including chromosome 9 orphons, were left out of the earlier analysis of 587 of the donors. In both the original and validation cohorts, the classifier was reported to diagnose cytomegalovirus status with high specificity and sensitivity. Because HLA typing was missing for some donors at each locus, association tests included only the typed subset. In a later analysis, TCR association rates were found to vary across HLA loci, with the most associated TCRs seen for DRB1 alleles and the fewest for HLA-C alleles. According to a later genetic analysis, donors in an Asian-associated ancestry cluster had fewer N-insertions in productive TCRs than the approximately 670-donor mean. A further reported finding was that TCR beta sequences accurately predicted the HLA-A and HLA-B alleles for most subjects in the first cohort. A later analysis associated about 16,000 TCR beta sequences with specific HLA alleles at a false discovery rate of 0.05. Presence/absence analyses assumed roughly uniform sequencing depth across donors, an assumption that may not hold. In a later analysis, several top co-occurrence clusters were reported to appear linked to parvovirus B19, influenza, CMV and Epstein-Barr virus. It was suggested by the authors that the approach could potentially be generalized to other disease states and immunological phenotypes. The study gave a list of over 150 TCR beta chains associated with cytomegalovirus. Linkage disequilibrium might explain the correlated functional status among segregating V segments, but an unknown experimental factor could not be ruled out. A cluster of highly shared sequence variants was judged likely to be a technical artifact of the sequencing pipeline. In a later analysis, most CMV-associated TCR beta chains were found to appear HLA-restricted, with HLA associations seemingly driven largely by CMV exposure. Strong co-occurrence of HLA alleles, especially DR and DQ, made assigning TCR associations to individual alleles difficult. In vitro tests confirmed that three of the cytomegalovirus-associated TCR beta chains recognize cytomegalovirus antigens.

Libraries came from the immunoSEQ multiplex PCR assay. For the multiplex PCR, a mixture combining 60 forward primers for TCR Vbeta segments and 13 reverse primers for TCR Jbeta segments was used. Amplification of the CDR3 region of rearranged TCR beta genes was performed with a multiplex PCR assay on genomic DNA. The amplified TCR beta libraries were sequenced on the Illumina HiSeq System as 87-base-pair reads. Per the authors' processing: A later analysis counted about 80 million unique TCR beta chains across the 550 to 750 repertoires, and 10 million to 12 million of these chains were shared by at least two donors. Raw reads were error-corrected and collapsed into unique sequences by a nearest-neighbor algorithm in which closely related sequences were merged to remove PCR and sequencing errors. Alignment of CDR3 sequences to IMGT reference sequences was used to assign V, D and J gene segments. For a sequence to be retained, a match of at least six nucleotides was required to both a V gene segment and a J gene segment. Rearrangements were called productive when the CDR3 lacked stop codons and stayed in frame with V and J; all others were non-productive. Following IMGT convention, CDR3 was defined as the stretch from the second conserved V-encoded cysteine to the conserved J-encoded phenylalanine. The earlier analysis of about 610 of the donors excluded any sequence lacking an unambiguous match to a single V gene segment. In an earlier analysis of several hundred of the donors, V segments were called functional above 56.7% productive rearrangements and were called segregating when the between-donor standard deviation exceeded 5%. A statistical classification framework was built for diagnosing cytomegalovirus status from the catalog of TCR beta chain sequences. A later analysis assigned V and J genes by comparing TCR nucleotide sequences with IMGT/GENE-DB human TR gene sequences. Using the TCRdist pipeline, a later analysis assigned CDR3 sequences along with most-parsimonious VDJ recombination scenarios. In a later analysis, each TCR beta chain was defined by its CDR3 amino acid sequence together with its V-gene family, and reads lacking a unique V-gene family were excluded. In a later analysis, 450 to 600 highly shared, low-generation-probability nucleotide sequences were removed to address suspected cross-contamination and a sequencing artifact. A later analysis calculated a clonal expansion index for each public chain from normalized within-repertoire ranks of inferred template counts. In a later analysis, generation probabilities were computed using a VDJ recombination model fitted to out-of-frame rearrangements, and the results were checked against IGoR. In a later analysis, TCR-TCR, TCR-HLA and TCR-CMV co-occurrence was scored with hypergeometric tests, and a repertoire-size bias correction was applied to TCR pairs. In a later analysis, false discovery rates were estimated by permuting HLA or CMV assignments 20 times. In a later analysis, co-occurring TCRs were grouped with DBSCAN, and TCRdist sequence similarity was added when clustering was performed within HLA-allele-positive subsets. Co-occurrence clustering excluded repertoires with fewer than 30,000 or more than 120,000 public chains, plus five with anomalous nucleotide sharing. Drawn from immuneACCESS, this table holds only the in-frame rearrangements with V and J called that TCRdb kept. Clones are partly lost; checked studies trace under half to an unresolved V gene and leave the rest unexplained. V and J calls and clone size follow that table, whereas D and trimming were derived from the DNA. This sample holds 110,000 or so clones; over 55% were observed only once. 7.5% to 9% of the sample comes from the top ten.

The cohort consisted of hundreds of healthy bone marrow donors. All cohort members were sampled while nominally healthy, although unrecorded immune exposures were likely present. The donor was CMV seropositive and was included in the group of 250 to 350 seropositive cohort members. A peripheral blood sample was collected from each donor, and TCR beta sequencing was performed on peripheral blood mononuclear cells. Genomic DNA extraction from the blood cell samples was performed with the Qiagen DNeasy Blood Extraction Kit. Looking up the germline V gene yields CDR1 SGHRS and CDR2 YFSETQ. Clipping removes 7 bases from V and 4 bases from J, with 11 as the unmatched junction base count. The cysteine opens and the phenylalanine closes a CDR3 of 15 amino acids. Solely the CDR3 DNA is kept, with 45 bases framed from the first base.

The chain joins TRBV5-1 to TRBJ1-1; 9 of the junction bases match TRBD1. Sequencing used PBMCs. This sequence was found in a man between 18 and 35 years old in good health and CMV-seropositive. The CDR3 has the sequence CASEPGQGGVTEAFF. The DNA is TGCGCCAGCGAACCGGGACAGGGAGGTGTCACTGAAGCTTTCTTT.